This T cell receptor (beta chain) comes out of a study of blood T cell repertoires in COVID-19. On the study more broadly: Material from acute and convalescent COVID-19 was sourced from the United States, Italy and Spain.

V shed 4 bases and J 5 bases; nucleotides not matched to a gene: 6. Germline V gene sequence: CDR1 SGHVS, CDR2 FQNEAQ. This CDR3 is 14 amino acids long. Patients from Seattle were sampled longitudinally, starting during active infection. Using immunoSEQ multiplex PCR, the repertoire was profiled, and TCRdb retains in-frame clones only, with some absent. The sample lists some 270,000 clones, around 82% seen once, with around a sixth in the top ten. This TCR was recovered from a person aged 70 to 85 with COVID-19, enrolled during active disease. Sequenced material: peripheral blood. This chain joins TRBV7-8 and TRBJ2-5, with 8 bases matching TRBD2. The CDR3 DNA reads TGTGCCAGCAGCTGGAGCGGGAGTGAGGAGACCCAGTACTTC. Protein product: CASSWSGSEETQYF.